The 27 T cell receptor beta chains below were found in one sample sequenced in a study of T-cell memory formation after mild COVID-19. Via MiXCR, TCRdb re-called the 5' RACE reads, giving one row per CDR3 protein. The sample consists of approximately 300,000 distinct CDR3 sequences, roughly a fifth of them appearing once. Input material: PBMCs or a T cell subset sorted from them (not recorded which). These receptors originate from a man between 18 and 35 years old who had mild COVID-19 (a few samples of this study predate the infection). Cell type and time point are not known.

This clonotype was detected only a few times. The chain is built from TRBV5-4 and TRBJ1-4; 7 nucleotides align to TRBD1. V was clipped by 4 bases and J by 4 bases; unmatched bases: 7. This CDR3 has 15 residues. CDR1 and CDR2 from the germline V gene are SGHNT and YYREEE (reference sequence). The DNA for the CDR3 is TGTGCCAGCAGCCCGGGACAGATGAATAATGAAAAACTGTTTTTT. Translation: CASSPGQMNNEKLFF. The whole variable domain, remainder taken from reference TRBV5-4 and TRBJ1-4, is ETGVTQSPTHLIKTRGQQVTLRCSSQSGHNTVSWYQQALGQGPQFIFQYYREEENGRGNFPPRFSGLQFPNYSSELNVNALELDDSALYLCASSPGQMNNEKLFFGSGTQLSVL.

This clonotype was seen more than once but under ten times. The CDR3 nucleotides are TGTGCCAGCAGCCCGTACCAGACTAGCGGTACTAGCACAGATACGCAGTATTTT. As protein: CASSPYQTSGTSTDTQYF. The V call is TRBV7-6, the J call TRBJ2-3, with 9 nucleotides matching TRBD2. The CDR3 sequence is 18 residues long. V was pared by 5 bases and J by 0 bases, with 12 bases of the junction left unmatched. Germline V gene sequence: CDR1 SGHVS, CDR2 FNYEAQ.

The genes are TRBV5-6 and TRBJ1-2, with 7 bases lining up with TRBD1. In germline, CDR1 is SGHDT, CDR2 YYEEEE. J gave up 8 bases and V 4 bases, and 8 bases lay outside the gene matches. The CDR3 covers 13 residues. This CDR3 reads CASSHRQGRGYTF. Here the CDR3 DNA reads TGTGCCAGCAGCCATCGACAGGGACGAGGCTACACCTTC.

This clonotype was observed at least ten times. The chain has TRBV7-3 and TRBJ2-3; TRBD1 matches 8 bases. The CDR3 is made up of 14 amino acids. V was pared by 4 bases and J by 5 bases, with 5 bases of the junction left unmatched. Per the germline V gene, CDR1 is SGHTA and CDR2 is FQGTGA. CDR3 residues: CASSSTGGKDTQYF. CDR3 coding DNA: TGTGCCAGCAGCTCTACAGGGGGGAAAGATACGCAGTATTTT.

The V and J genes are TRBV5-5 and TRBJ2-7; the D gene is possibly TRBD1 (5 bases). Germline V gene lookup returns CDR1 SGHKS and CDR2 YYEKEE (reference sequence). The CDR3 loop spans 13 amino acids. V gave up 1 base and J gave up 3 bases, with 8 bases separating them. The CDR3 loop is CASSLTGFYEQYF. DNA of the CDR3: TGTGCCAGCAGCTTGACAGGTTTCTACGAGCAGTACTTC.

This rearrangement joins TRBV20-1 to TRBJ2-1; D ambiguous. This CDR3 has 12 residues. Trimming removed 5 bases at V and 2 bases at J, with 7 bases between. In germline, CDR1 is DFQATT, CDR2 SNEGSKA (reference sequence). The CDR3 region has the DNA TGCAGTGCTCTGGGTACCTACAATGAGCAGTTCTTC. It codes for CSALGTYNEQFF.

This clonotype has more than one count but fewer than ten. This chain links TRBV12-3 or TRBV12-4 with TRBJ1-5, with D possibly TRBD1 on 5 matching bases. The CDR3 contains 16 residues. Trimming took 3 bases from V and 1 from J, leaving 13 bases between them. The CDR3 region is CASSFWGGGSNQPQHF. In DNA, the CDR3 is TGTGCCAGCAGTTTTTGGGGGGGAGGGAGCAATCAGCCCCAGCATTTT.

The chain combines TRBV7-9 with TRBJ2-3; 8 bases agree with TRBD2. The CDR3 length is 13 residues. Trimming cost V 8 bases and J 5 bases; bases outside gene matches: 6. Germline loops: CDR1 SEHNR, CDR2 FQNEAQ (reference sequence). The CDR3 here is CASEAGGEDTQYF. In nucleotides, the CDR3 is TGTGCCAGCGAGGCGGGGGGTGAAGATACGCAGTATTTT. Variable domain in full (rest from reference TRBV7-9 and TRBJ2-3): DTGVSQNPRHKITKRGQNVTFRCDPISEHNRLYWYRQTLGQGPEFLTYFQNEAQLEKSRLLSDRFSAERPKGSFSTLEIQRTEQGDSAMYLCASEAGGEDTQYFGPGTRLTVL.

This clonotype was recorded a few times. The CDR3: CASTQRGGVDTQYF. The DNA for the CDR3 is TGTGCCAGCACCCAGCGGGGGGGCGTGGATACGCAGTATTTT. J is TRBJ2-3 and V is TRBV7-2; 10 nucleotides line up with TRBD2. Germline values: CDR1 SGHTA, CDR2 FQGNSA. J lost 6 bases, V lost 7 bases, and 7 bases had no gene match. The CDR3 is 14 amino acids.

This clonotype occurred a few times. This chain connects TRBV6-5 to TRBJ2-3; 15 bases line up with TRBD2. Germline CDR1 MNHEY, CDR2 SVGAGI. Trimming cost V 0 bases and J 5 bases; bases outside gene matches: 6. This CDR3 region has 18 residues. The CDR3 sequence is CASSYSHGTSGGLDTQYF. Written as DNA, the CDR3 is TGTGCCAGCAGTTACTCCCACGGGACTAGCGGGGGGCTAGATACGCAGTATTTT.

There are a few counts of this clonotype. The chain employs TRBV7-2 and TRBJ1-5; no firm D call. CDR3 length: 14 residues. The germline V gene encodes CDR1 SGHTA and CDR2 FQGNSA. V lost 2 bases and J 9 bases, leaving 14 bases between the germline ends. For the CDR3, the DNA is TGTGCCAGCAGCTTATGGTCACCCCCTCTGCCCCAGCATTTT. Translated, it gives CASSLWSPPLPQHF.

The chain is built from TRBV25-1 and TRBJ2-3, with TRBD2 identical over 8 bases. Germline loops: CDR1 MGHDK, CDR2 SYGVNS. The trim removed 3 bases at V and 2 bases at J, leaving 13 bases unmatched. The CDR3 extends over 18 amino acids. The CDR3 spells CASSEAGRGGLNTDTQYF. CDR3 in DNA: TGTGCCAGCAGTGAGGCCGGTCGGGGGGGACTAAACACAGATACGCAGTATTTT.

This chain connects TRBV4-3 to TRBJ1-1, with no clear D. V was clipped by 4 bases and J by 3 bases, with 12 bases between them. The length of the CDR3 is 14 residues. Germline lookup yields CDR1 LGHNA and CDR2 YSLEER. This CDR3 reads CASSRGEGHTEAFF. The CDR3 nucleotides read TGCGCCAGCAGCCGTGGTGAGGGTCACACTGAAGCTTTCTTT.

The chain uses TRBV4-2 and TRBJ1-1; 10 bases agree with TRBD1. Germline V gives CDR1 LGHNA, CDR2 YNFKEQ. With V trimmed by 1 base and J by 5 bases, 4 bases remained unmatched. The CDR3 covers 15 residues. This chain's CDR3 is CASSQGDRGSTEAFF. CDR3 DNA sequence: TGTGCCAGCAGCCAAGGGGACAGGGGTTCTACTGAAGCTTTCTTT.

The V gene is TRBV7-9, the J gene TRBJ1-1; D is possibly TRBD1 (6 bases). The CDR3 length is 18 residues. The V end lost 4 bases, the J end lost 4 bases, and 25 bases lay between the germline ends. Germline CDR1 reads SEHNR; CDR2 reads FQNEAQ (reference sequence). DNA of the CDR3: TGTGCCAGCAGCTACCCGGGGGGGCCCCATCCTGCGGGCACTGAAGCTTTCTTT. Translating it yields CASSYPGGPHPAGTEAFF.

This clonotype was observed a single time. The V and J genes are TRBV6-1 and TRBJ2-7; tentative D call: TRBD2 (6 bases). Germline V gene sequence: CDR1 MNHNS, CDR2 SASEGT. The CDR3 runs to 16 residues. Deletions cut 6 bases from V and 0 bases from J, with 18 bases between. The CDR3, as DNA: TGTGCCAGCAGCGTCGAGGAGGGGCTGAGCTCCTACGAGCAGTACGTC. As protein: CASSVEEGLSSYEQYV.

This clonotype was counted only a few times. The rearrangement joins TRBV6-2 or TRBV6-3 to TRBJ2-5; D is unresolved. V shed 1 base and J shed 5 bases, with 2 bases lying between them. The CDR3 totals 11 residues. In germline, CDR1 is MNHEY, CDR2 SVGEGT. CDR3 region: CASSYWETQYF. The CDR3 region has the DNA TGTGCCAGCAGTTACTGGGAGACCCAGTACTTC.

This clonotype has only one observation. This rearrangement joins TRBV29-1 to TRBJ2-4; no firm D call. Trimming removed 4 bases at V and 0 bases at J, with 10 bases between. The CDR3 is 14 amino acids. Germline V lookup: CDR1 SQVTM, CDR2 ANQGSEA. The CDR3 nucleotides are TGCAGCGTTGCGGGCAGATTAGCCAAAAACATTCAGTACTTC. Translating gives CSVAGRLAKNIQYF. Drawing the rest from reference TRBV29-1 and TRBJ2-4, the complete variable domain is SAVISQKPSRDICQRGTSLTIQCQVDSQVTMMFWYRQQPGQSLTLIATANQGSEATYESGFVIDKFPISRPNLTFSTLTVSNMSPEDSSIYLCSVAGRLAKNIQYFGAGTRLSVL.

This clonotype showed up just once. V and J are TRBV19 and TRBJ1-5; 8 bases agree with TRBD1. The CDR3 spans 18 residues. The V gene's germline CDR1 is LNHDA and CDR2 SQIVND (reference sequence). V shed 4 bases, J shed 2 bases, and the junction held 13 bases outside the gene matches. CDR3 residues: CASSTDRGRDSGNQPQHF. CDR3 DNA: TGTGCCAGTAGTACCGACAGGGGCCGAGATTCGGGCAATCAGCCCCAGCATTTT.

This clonotype was detected many times. V is TRBV19 and J is TRBJ1-2, with D possibly TRBD1 on 6 matching bases. Looked up from germline, CDR1 is LNHDA and CDR2 is SQIVND (reference sequence). V was clipped by 6 bases and J by 7 bases, with 15 bases between them. The CDR3 totals 13 residues. CDR3 in amino acids: CASSRDKPSGYTF. In nucleotides, the CDR3 is TGTGCCAGTAGCCGGGACAAACCATCTGGCTACACCTTC.

V and J are TRBV6-5 and TRBJ2-3; 8 bases fit TRBD2. Germline V gene data show CDR1 as MNHEY and CDR2 as SVGAGI. The CDR3 covers 17 residues. V lost 6 bases, J lost 2 bases, and 13 bases stayed unmatched. The DNA of the CDR3 is TGTGCCAGCAGACCCCGCCGGGTAGCGGGGTACACAGATACGCAGTATTTT. Its protein product is CASRPRRVAGYTDTQYF.

V and J are TRBV7-2 and TRBJ2-2, with a tentative D call TRBD2 (5 bases). V was shortened by 4 bases and J by 15 bases, with 18 bases between the two germline ends. CDR3 length: 13 residues. Per germline, CDR1 SGHTA and CDR2 FQGNSA. The CDR3 DNA sequence: TGTGCCAGCAGCTCGATGGGCCGCATCGGGGTGTTTTTT. Its translation: CASSSMGRIGVFF. Full variable domain (outside the CDR3, taken from reference TRBV7-2 and TRBJ2-2): GAGVSQSPSNKVTEKGKDVELRCDPISGHTALYWYRQSLGQGLEFLIYFQGNSAPDKSGLPSDRFSAERTGGSVSTLTIQRTQQEDSAVYLCASSSMGRIGVFFGEGSRLTVL.

This clonotype was observed a few times. The chain recombines TRBV7-8 with TRBJ2-2; no clear D gene. The CDR3 is 14 residues long. The germline gives CDR1 SGHVS, CDR2 FQNEAQ. V was shortened by 11 bases and J by 0 bases, with 13 bases between the two germline ends. CDR3 DNA sequence: TGTGCCTACGGGCAGCACACGAACACCGGGGAGCTGTTTTTT. The encoded protein is CAYGQHTNTGELFF.

The chain links TRBV5-1 to TRBJ2-1, with 11 bases fitting TRBD2. The CDR3 is 16 residues long. The germline V gene encodes CDR1 SGHRS and CDR2 YFSETQ. J lost 7 bases, V lost 4 bases, and 10 bases had no gene match. The CDR3 region is CASSRISGGAGNEQFF. The CDR3 coding sequence is TGCGCCAGCAGCAGGATTAGCGGGGGGGCAGGAAATGAGCAGTTCTTC.

The chain joins TRBV7-6 to TRBJ2-1; TRBD1 aligns across 10 bases. CDR3 length: 15 amino acids. CDR1 SGHVS and CDR2 FNYEAQ come from the germline V gene. The ends lost 5 bases at V and 4 bases at J; junction bases unmatched: 5. This CDR3 is CASSPDRGPYNEQFF. The DNA of the CDR3 is TGTGCCAGCAGCCCAGACAGGGGGCCATACAATGAGCAGTTCTTC.

The chain carries TRBV5-1 and TRBJ2-2; D may be TRBD1 (5 bases). Germline V gene lookup returns CDR1 SGHRS and CDR2 YFSETQ. CDR3 length: 16 amino acids. V dropped 0 bases and J dropped 0 bases, with 9 bases sitting between them. The CDR3 region is CASSLADSANTGELFF. The CDR3 coding sequence is TGCGCCAGCAGCTTGGCCGACAGCGCGAACACCGGGGAGCTGTTTTTT.

J is TRBJ2-5 and V is TRBV9; maybe TRBD1 (6 bases). Trimming cost V 4 bases and J 1 base, with 11 bases left between them. Per germline, CDR1 SGDLS and CDR2 YYNGEE. This CDR3 is 14 amino acids long. The CDR3 DNA is TGTGCCAGCAGCCCCGGACAGCTCCAAGAGACCCAGTACTTC. This codes for CASSPGQLQETQYF.